The 11 T cell receptor beta chains listed next were all sequenced from one sample in a study of metastatic and nonmetastatic thyroid tumors. TCRdb reanalyzed the PCR reads via MiXCR. The sample consists of about 34,000 clones, about a sixth of them appearing once. The entire patient cohort was treatment-naive prior to thyroid surgery. The sequenced material came from blood. These receptors were collected from a female donor with papillary thyroid cancer or a benign thyroid nodule (not recorded which). Some clones in this sample may be carry-over from other donors' samples.

This clone was observed many times. The rearrangement uses TRBV6-1 and TRBJ2-3; D remains unclear. The CDR3 extends over 14 amino acids. V lost 6 bases to trimming and J lost 6 bases, with 16 bases between them. Germline CDR1 MNHNS, CDR2 SASEGT. This chain's CDR3 is CASSPLYVSDTQYF. For the CDR3, the DNA is TGTGCCAGCAGCCCCCTTTATGTATCTGATACGCAGTATTTT.

This clone came up many times. CDR3 bases: TGTGCCAGCAGAGGAGGGGGGCTCCAGCATTTT. Amino acid sequence: CASRGGGLQHF. V usage is TRBV27 and J usage is TRBJ1-5, with a tentative D call TRBD1 (6 bases). This CDR3 comprises 11 residues. The germline CDR1 and CDR2 sequences are MNHEY and SMNVEV (reference sequence). V lost 6 bases to trimming and J lost 12 bases, with 12 bases between them.

The chain has TRBV11-2 and TRBJ2-6, with 9 bases aligning to TRBD2. Per germline, CDR1 SGHAT and CDR2 FQNNGV. Germline trimming cut 0 bases from V and 3 bases from J; bases unmatched to any gene: 15. There are 21 residues in the CDR3. In DNA form, the CDR3 reads TGTGCCAGCAGCTTAGATGGCCTTGCGGGAGGGACCTCGTTTGGGGCCAACGTCCTGACTTTC. Protein sequence: CASSLDGLAGGTSFGANVLTF.

This clone was counted many times. The chain is built from TRBV9 and TRBJ2-1; no definite D call. Germline lookup yields CDR1 SGDLS and CDR2 YYNGEE. Trimming removed 0 bases from V and 4 bases from J, with 5 bases in between. The CDR3 has 13 residues. CDR3 DNA sequence: TGTGCCAGCAGCGTAGACCGGTACAATGAGCAGTTCTTC. Amino acid sequence: CASSVDRYNEQFF.

In its sample, this clone was seen many times. The chain employs TRBV5-4 and TRBJ2-1; TRBD2 matches at 9 bases. The germline V gene encodes CDR1 SGHNT and CDR2 YYREEE (reference sequence). V lost 0 bases and J lost 0; bases outside the gene matches: 7. The CDR3 runs 18 residues. The CDR3 DNA follows: TGTGCCAGCAGCTTGGAGCTAGCGGGATTGAGCTCCTACAATGAGCAGTTCTTC. Translated: CASSLELAGLSSYNEQFF.

This clone turned up a few times. The chain combines TRBV6-2 or TRBV6-3 with TRBJ2-3; D is uncertain. The CDR3 runs to 16 residues. CDR1 and CDR2 from the germline V gene are MNHEY and SVGEGT. V lost 4 bases to trimming and J lost 4 bases, with 18 bases between them. The CDR3 DNA follows: TGTGCCAGCAGTTTCTCCCTTTTCCCCCGTCCAGATACGCAGTATTTT. Residues: CASSFSLFPRPDTQYF.

The rearrangement links TRBV6-1 to TRBJ2-5; a weak D match, TRBD2 (7 bases). V was cut by 5 bases and J by 7 bases, with 20 bases left in between. The CDR3 is 15 amino acids. Germline assignment: CDR1 MNHNS and CDR2 SASEGT. CDR3 protein: CASSLRGGAQGTQYF. The CDR3 bases are TGTGCCAGCAGTTTGAGGGGGGGCGCTCAGGGGACCCAGTACTTC.

As regards this clone: At one end, the junction sequence differs from germline, possibly due to a read error. V and J are TRBV27 and TRBJ2-2; TRBD1 matches 11 bases. The CDR3 sequence is 18 residues long. CDR1 is MNHEY and CDR2 is SMNVEV in the germline V gene (reference sequence). In DNA, the CDR3 is TGCGCCAGCAGTTTACGGGGACAGGGGGGATACGTCACCGGGGAGCTGTTTTTT. This translates into CASSLRGQGGYVTGELFF.

This clone was seen many times. CDR3 nucleotide sequence: TGTGCCAGCAGCCGAACAGGGTCTGGAAACACCATATATTTT. Encoded protein: CASSRTGSGNTIYF. This chain connects TRBV7-8 to TRBJ1-3; TRBD1 might be the D (6 bases). The V gene's germline CDR1 is SGHVS and CDR2 FQNEAQ. This CDR3 has 14 residues. Trimming removed 5 bases from V and 1 base from J, with 9 bases in between.

Many counts were recorded for this clone. The CDR3 sequence is CASSYQGSTDTQYF. The CDR3 bases are TGTGCCAGCAGCTATCAGGGGAGCACAGATACGCAGTATTTT. The rearrangement joins TRBV5-6 to TRBJ2-3; D might be TRBD1 (6 bases). Germline loops: CDR1 SGHDT, CDR2 YYEEEE. The CDR3 is made up of 14 amino acids. Trimming left V 3 bases short and J 0 bases short, with 8 bases between. Looking up the rest from reference TRBV5-6 and TRBJ2-3 gives the full variable domain: DAGVTQSPTHLIKTRGQQVTLRCSPKSGHDTVSWYQQALGQGPQFIFQYYEEEERQRGNFPDRFSGHQFPNYSSELNVNALLLGDSALYLCASSYQGSTDTQYFGPGTRLTVL.

Comment on this clone: Sequence at one end of the junction differs from germline and may be a read error. DNA for the CDR3: TGTGCCGGCAGTGAAGCGGGCGCTCCCCTGCGCTACACCTTC. Residues: CAGSEAGAPLRYTF. This chain uses TRBV6-1 with TRBJ1-2; no reliable D call. Germline CDR1 reads MNHNS; CDR2 reads SASEGT. The CDR3 runs to 14 residues.